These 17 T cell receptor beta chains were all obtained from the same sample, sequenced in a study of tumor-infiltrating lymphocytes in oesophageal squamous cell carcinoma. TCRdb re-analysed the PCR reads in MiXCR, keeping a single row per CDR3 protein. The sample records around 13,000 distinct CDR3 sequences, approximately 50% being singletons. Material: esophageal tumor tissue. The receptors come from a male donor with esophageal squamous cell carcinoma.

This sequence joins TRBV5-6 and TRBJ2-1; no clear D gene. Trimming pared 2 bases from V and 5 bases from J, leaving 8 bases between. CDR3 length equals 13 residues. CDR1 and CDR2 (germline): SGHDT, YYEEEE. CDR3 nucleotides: TGTGCCAGCAGCTTCACGAGCAACAATGAGCAGTTCTTC. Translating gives CASSFTSNNEQFF.

The CDR3 DNA sequence: TGTGCCAGCAGTGCCAGCGTGGCGAACACTGAAGCTTTCTTT. Translation: CASSASVANTEAFF. J is TRBJ2-1 and V is TRBV6-1; D is unclear. The DNA end is a closer match to TRBJ1-1, so the J assignment may be wrong. The CDR3 spans 14 residues. Per germline, CDR1 MNHNS and CDR2 SASEGT.

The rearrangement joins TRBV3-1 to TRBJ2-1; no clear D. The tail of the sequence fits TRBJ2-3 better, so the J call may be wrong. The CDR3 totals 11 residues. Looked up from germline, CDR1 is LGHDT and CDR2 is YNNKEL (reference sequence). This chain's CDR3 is CASSQADTQYF. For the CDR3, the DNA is TGTGCCAGCAGCCAAGCAGATACGCAGTATTTT.

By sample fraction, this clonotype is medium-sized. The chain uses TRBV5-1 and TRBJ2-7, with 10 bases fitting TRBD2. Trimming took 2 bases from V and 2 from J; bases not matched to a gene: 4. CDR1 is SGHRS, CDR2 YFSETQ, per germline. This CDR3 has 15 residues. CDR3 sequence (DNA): TGCGCCAGCAGCTTAGAAAGCGGGAGGGCCTACGAGCAGTACTTC. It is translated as CASSLESGRAYEQYF. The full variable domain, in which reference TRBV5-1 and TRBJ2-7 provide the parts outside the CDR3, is KAGVTQTPRYLIKTRGQQVTLSCSPISGHRSVSWYQQTPGQGLQFLFEYFSETQRNKGNFPGRFSGRQFSNSRSEMNVSTLELGDSALYLCASSLESGRAYEQYFGPGTRLTVT.

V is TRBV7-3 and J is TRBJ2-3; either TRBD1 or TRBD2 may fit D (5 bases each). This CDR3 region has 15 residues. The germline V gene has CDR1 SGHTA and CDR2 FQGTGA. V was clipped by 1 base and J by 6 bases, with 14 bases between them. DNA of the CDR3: TGTGCCAGCAGCTTAAGGGGGATAGTTACCGATACGCAGTATTTT. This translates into CASSLRGIVTDTQYF.

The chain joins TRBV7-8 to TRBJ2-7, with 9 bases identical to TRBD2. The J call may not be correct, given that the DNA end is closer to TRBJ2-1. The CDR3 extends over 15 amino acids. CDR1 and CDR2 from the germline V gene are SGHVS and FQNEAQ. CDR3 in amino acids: CASSTLAGERNEQFF. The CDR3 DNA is TGTGCCAGCAGCACCTTAGCGGGAGAGCGCAATGAGCAGTTCTTC.

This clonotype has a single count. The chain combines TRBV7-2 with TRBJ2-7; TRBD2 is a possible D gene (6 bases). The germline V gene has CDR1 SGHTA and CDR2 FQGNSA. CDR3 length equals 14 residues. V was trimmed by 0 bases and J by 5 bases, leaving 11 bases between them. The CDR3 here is CASSLAAGTHEQYF. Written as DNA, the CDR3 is TGTGCCAGCAGCTTAGCGGCGGGAACCCACGAGCAGTACTTC.

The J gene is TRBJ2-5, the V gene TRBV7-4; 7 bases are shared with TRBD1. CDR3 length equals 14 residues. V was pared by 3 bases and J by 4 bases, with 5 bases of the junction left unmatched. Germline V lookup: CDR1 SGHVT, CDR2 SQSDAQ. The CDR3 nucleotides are TGTGCCAGCAGCTTTGCGACAGGGTCAGAGACCCAGTACTTC. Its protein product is CASSFATGSETQYF.

Written as DNA, the CDR3 is TGTGCCAGCAGTCCTAGCACAGATACGCAGTATTTT. Amino acids: CASSPSTDTQYF. The rearrangement joins TRBV11-3 to TRBJ2-3; no clear D. V lost 6 bases, J lost 0 bases, and 4 bases lay in between. This CDR3 region has 12 residues. Germline loops: CDR1 SGHNT, CDR2 YENEEA.

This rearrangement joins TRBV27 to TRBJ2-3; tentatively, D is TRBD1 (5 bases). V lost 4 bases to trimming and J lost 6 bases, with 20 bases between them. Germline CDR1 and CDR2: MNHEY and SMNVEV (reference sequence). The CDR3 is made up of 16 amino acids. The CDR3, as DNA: TGTGCCAGCAGTTCCTACAGGCATCATAGTTTGGATACGCAGTATTTT. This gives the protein CASSSYRHHSLDTQYF.

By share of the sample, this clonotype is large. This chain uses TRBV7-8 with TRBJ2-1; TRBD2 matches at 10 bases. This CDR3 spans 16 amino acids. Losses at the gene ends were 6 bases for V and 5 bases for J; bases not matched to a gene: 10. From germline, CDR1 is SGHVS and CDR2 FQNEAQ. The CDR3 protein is CASRSQREGQDNEQFF. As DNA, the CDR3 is TGTGCCAGCAGGAGCCAGCGGGAGGGCCAAGACAATGAGCAGTTCTTC.

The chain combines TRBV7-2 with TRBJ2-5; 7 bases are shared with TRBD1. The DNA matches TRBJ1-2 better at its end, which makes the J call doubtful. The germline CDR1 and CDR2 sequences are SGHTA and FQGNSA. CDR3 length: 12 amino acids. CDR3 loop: CASSLADRGYTF. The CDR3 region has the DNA TGTGCCAGCAGCTTAGCGGACAGGGGCTACACCTTC.

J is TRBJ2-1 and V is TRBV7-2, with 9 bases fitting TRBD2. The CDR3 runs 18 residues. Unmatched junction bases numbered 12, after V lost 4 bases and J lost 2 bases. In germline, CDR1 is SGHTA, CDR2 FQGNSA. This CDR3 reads CASSSSLRLAETYNEQFF. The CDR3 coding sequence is TGTGCCAGCAGCTCCTCCCTGCGACTAGCGGAGACCTACAATGAGCAGTTCTTC.

CDR3 protein: CASSKQGAVYDTQYF. The CDR3 nucleotides are TGTGCCAGCAGCAAACAGGGGGCTGTTTACGATACGCAGTATTTT. V is TRBV7-2 and J is TRBJ2-3, with TRBD1 matching 9 bases. From germline, CDR1 is SGHTA and CDR2 FQGNSA. After removal of 5 bases from V and 6 bases from J, the junction contained 9 bases not matched to a gene. The length of the CDR3 is 15 residues.

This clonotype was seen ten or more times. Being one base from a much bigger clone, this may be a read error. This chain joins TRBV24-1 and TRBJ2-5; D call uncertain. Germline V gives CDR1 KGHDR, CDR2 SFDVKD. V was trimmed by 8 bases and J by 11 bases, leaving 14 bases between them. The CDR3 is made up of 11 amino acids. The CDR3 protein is CATTLGNEQYF. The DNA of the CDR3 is TGTGCCACCACCTTGGGCAATGAGCAGTACTTC.

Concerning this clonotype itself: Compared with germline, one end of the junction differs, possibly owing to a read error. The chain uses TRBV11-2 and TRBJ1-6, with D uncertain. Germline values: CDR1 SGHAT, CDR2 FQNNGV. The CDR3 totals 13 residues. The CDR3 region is CASSLQHWSGLDF. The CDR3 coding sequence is TGTGCCAGCAGCTTACAGCATTGGAGCGGCTTAGACTTC.

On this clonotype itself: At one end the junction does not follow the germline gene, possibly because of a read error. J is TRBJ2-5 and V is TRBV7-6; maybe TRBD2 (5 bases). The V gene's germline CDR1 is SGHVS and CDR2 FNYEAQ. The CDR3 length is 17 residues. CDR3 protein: CASSPSALALIPQSPFF. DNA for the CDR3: TGTGCCAGCAGCCCATCGGCGCTAGCCCTCATCCCTCAGTCCCCGTTCTTC.